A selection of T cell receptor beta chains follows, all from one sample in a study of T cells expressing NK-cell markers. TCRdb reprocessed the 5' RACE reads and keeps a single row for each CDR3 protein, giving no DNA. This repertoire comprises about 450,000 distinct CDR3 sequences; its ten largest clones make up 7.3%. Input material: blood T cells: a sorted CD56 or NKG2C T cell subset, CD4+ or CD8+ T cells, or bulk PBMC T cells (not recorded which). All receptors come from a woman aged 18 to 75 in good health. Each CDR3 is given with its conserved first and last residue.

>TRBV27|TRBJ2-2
CASSFGLAGTGNTGELFF
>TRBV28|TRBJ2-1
CASTPLFLAENNEQFF
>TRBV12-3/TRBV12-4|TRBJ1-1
CASSLDSWGEAFF
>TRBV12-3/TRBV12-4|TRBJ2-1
CASSLAGSPSDNEQFF
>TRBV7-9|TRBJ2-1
CASRGPFYNEQFF
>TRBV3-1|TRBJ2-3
CASSLDGTRPDTQYF
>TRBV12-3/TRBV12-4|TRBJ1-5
CASTLWGFGQPQHF
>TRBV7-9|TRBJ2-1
CASSTGLTNNEQFF
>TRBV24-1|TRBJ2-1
CATRGTGVVNNEQFF
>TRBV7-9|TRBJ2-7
CASTSDGGGEQYF
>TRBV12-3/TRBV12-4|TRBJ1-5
CASSLLTGNNQPQHF
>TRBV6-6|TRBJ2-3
CANRDGYTDTQYF
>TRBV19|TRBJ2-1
CASSASASPYNEQFF
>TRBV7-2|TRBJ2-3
CASSPVFGGGMDTQYF
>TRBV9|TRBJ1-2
CASSGQGATYTF
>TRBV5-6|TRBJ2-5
CASRDQRWQETQYF